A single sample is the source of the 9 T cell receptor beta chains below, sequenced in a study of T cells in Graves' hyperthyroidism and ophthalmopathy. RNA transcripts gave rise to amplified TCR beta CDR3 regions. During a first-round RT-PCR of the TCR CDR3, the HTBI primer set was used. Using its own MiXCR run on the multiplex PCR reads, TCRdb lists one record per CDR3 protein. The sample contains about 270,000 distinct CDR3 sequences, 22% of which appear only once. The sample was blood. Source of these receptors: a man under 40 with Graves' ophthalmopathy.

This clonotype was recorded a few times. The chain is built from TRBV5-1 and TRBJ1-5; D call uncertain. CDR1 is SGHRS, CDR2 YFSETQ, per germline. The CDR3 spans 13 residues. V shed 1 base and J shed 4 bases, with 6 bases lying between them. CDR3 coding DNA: TGCGCCAGCAGCTTGACGGCGAATCAGCCCCAGCATTTT. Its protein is CASSLTANQPQHF.

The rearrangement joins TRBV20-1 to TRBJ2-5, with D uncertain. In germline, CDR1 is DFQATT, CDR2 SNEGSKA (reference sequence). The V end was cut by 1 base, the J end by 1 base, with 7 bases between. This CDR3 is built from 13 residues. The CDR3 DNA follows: TGCAGTGCTAGAGTAGGGATCCAAGAGACCCAGTACTTC. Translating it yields CSARVGIQETQYF.

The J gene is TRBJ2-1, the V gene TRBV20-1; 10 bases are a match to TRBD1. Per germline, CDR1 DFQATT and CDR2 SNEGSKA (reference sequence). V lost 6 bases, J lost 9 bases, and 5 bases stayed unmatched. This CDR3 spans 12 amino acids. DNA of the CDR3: TGCAGTGCGGGGGGACAGGGGCCTGAGCAGTTCTTC. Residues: CSAGGQGPEQFF.

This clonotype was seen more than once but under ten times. This CDR3 reads CSVEVPPGLLGYTF. The CDR3 nucleotides read TGCAGCGTTGAAGTTCCCCCAGGCCTGTTGGGCTACACCTTC. The chain employs TRBV29-1 and TRBJ1-2; D call uncertain. Trimming stripped 1 base from V and 8 bases from J, with 17 bases between. There are 14 residues in the CDR3. The germline V gene has CDR1 SQVTM and CDR2 ANQGSEA.

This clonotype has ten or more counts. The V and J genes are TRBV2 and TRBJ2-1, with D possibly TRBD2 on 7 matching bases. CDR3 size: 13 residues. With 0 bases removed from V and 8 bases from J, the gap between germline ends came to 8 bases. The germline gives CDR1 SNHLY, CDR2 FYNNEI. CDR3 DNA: TGTGCCAGCAGTGAAGCGCGGGGGCATGAGCAGTTCTTC. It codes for CASSEARGHEQFF.

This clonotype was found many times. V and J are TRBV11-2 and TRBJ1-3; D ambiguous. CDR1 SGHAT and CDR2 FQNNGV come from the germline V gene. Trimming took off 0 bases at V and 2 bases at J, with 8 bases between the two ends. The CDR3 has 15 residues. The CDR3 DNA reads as TGTGCCAGCAGCTTAGATCCGGGGACTGGAAACACCATATATTTT. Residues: CASSLDPGTGNTIYF.

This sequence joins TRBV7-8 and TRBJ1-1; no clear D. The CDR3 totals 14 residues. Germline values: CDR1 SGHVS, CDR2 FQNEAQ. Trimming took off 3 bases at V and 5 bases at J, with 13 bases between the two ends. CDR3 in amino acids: CASSFRGEETEAFF. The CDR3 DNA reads TGTGCCAGCAGCTTCCGGGGTGAAGAAACTGAAGCTTTCTTT.

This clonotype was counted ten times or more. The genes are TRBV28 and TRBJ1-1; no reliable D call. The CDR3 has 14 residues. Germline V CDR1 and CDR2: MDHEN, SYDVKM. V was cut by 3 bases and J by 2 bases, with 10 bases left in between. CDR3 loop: CASSFLGVNTEAFF. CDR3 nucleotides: TGTGCCAGCAGTTTTTTAGGCGTCAACACTGAAGCTTTCTTT.

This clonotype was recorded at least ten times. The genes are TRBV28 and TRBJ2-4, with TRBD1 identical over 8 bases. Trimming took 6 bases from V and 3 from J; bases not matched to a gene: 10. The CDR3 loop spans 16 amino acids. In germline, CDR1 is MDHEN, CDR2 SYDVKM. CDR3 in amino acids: CASSSTEQGVKNIQYF. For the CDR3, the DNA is TGTGCCAGCAGCTCCACGGAACAGGGGGTCAAAAACATTCAGTACTTC.